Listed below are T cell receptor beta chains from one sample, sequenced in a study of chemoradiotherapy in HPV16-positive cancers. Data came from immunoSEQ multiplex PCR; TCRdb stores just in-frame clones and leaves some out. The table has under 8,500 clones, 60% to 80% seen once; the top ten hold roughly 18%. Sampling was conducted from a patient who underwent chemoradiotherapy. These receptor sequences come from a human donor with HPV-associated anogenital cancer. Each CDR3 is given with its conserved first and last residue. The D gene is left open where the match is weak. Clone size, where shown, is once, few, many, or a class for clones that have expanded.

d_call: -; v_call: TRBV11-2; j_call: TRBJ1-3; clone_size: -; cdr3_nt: TGTGCCAGCAGCTTAGCCCATGGAAACACCATATATTTT; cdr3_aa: CASSLAHGNTIYF
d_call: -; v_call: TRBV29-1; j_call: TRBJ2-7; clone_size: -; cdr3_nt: TGCAGCTTCCGGTCTGGCGAGCAGTACTTC; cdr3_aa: CSFRSGEQYF
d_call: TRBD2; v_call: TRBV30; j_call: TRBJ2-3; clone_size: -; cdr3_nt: TGTGCCTGGAGTGTACTGGCGGGGGATCCTATTCGGGGCACAGATACGCAGTATTTT; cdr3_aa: CAWSVLAGDPIRGTDTQYF
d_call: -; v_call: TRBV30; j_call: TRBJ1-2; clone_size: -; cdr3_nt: TGTGCCTGGAGTGTCTTCAAGGGTGGCTACACCTTC; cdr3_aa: CAWSVFKGGYTF
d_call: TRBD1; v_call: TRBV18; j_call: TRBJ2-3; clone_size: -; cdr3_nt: TGTGCCAGCTCACCTGGGACAGGGGGTCGCACAGATACGCAGTATTTT; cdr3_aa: CASSPGTGGRTDTQYF
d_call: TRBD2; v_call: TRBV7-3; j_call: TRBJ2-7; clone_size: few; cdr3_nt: TGTGCCAGCAGCTTAGTAGCGGGGTCCGAGCAGTACTTC; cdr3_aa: CASSLVAGSEQYF
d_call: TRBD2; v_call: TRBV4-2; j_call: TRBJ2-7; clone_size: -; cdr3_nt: TGTGCCAGCAGCCAAGAGCTTCTGGCGGGGGGGATCTACGAGCAGTACTTC; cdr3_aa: CASSQELLAGGIYEQYF
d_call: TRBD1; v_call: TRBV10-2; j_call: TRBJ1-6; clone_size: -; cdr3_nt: TGCGCCACAAAAGAGACAGGGTCTGGATCACCCCTCCACTTT; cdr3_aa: CATKETGSGSPLHF
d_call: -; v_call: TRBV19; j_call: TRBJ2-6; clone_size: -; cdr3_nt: TGTGCCAGTAGTACCGCATACAGGGACTCTGGGGCCAACGTCCTGACTTTC; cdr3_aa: CASSTAYRDSGANVLTF
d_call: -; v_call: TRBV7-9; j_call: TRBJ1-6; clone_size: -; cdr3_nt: TGTGCCAGCAGCTTCGGAGGGAGTGTCGATAATTCACCCCTCCACTTT; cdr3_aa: CASSFGGSVDNSPLHF
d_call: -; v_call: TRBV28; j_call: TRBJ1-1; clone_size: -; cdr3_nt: TGTGCCAGCAGTTTATCCGGGGTGTCGGCTTTCTTT; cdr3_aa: CASSLSGVSAFF
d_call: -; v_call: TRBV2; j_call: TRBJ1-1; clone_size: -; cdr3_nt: TGTGCCAGCAGCACCGACCGGAACACTGAAGCTTTCTTT; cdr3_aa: CASSTDRNTEAFF
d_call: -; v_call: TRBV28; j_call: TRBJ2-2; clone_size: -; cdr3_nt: TGTGCCAGCAACCTAGGCCGTGCACTTAACACCGGGGAGCTGTTTTTT; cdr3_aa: CASNLGRALNTGELFF
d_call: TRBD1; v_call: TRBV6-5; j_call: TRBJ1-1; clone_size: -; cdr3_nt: TGTGCCAGCAGTTACTCGCAAAACCGACAGGGAGCTTTCTTT; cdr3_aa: CASSYSQNRQGAFF
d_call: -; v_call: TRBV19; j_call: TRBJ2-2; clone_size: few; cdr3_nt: TGTGCCAGTAGGCTCGGGAGGGGGCGGGCCACCGGGGAGCTGTTTTTT; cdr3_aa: CASRLGRGRATGELFF
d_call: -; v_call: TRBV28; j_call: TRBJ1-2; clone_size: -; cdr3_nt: TGTGCCAGCACCCCCCTAGGAAACAGTAACTATGGCTACACCTTC; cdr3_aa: CASTPLGNSNYGYTF
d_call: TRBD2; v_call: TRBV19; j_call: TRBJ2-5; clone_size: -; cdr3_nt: TGTGCCAGTAGGGGACTAGCGGGACGGACCCAGTACTTC; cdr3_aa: CASRGLAGRTQYF
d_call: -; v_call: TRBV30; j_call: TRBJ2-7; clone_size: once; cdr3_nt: TGTGCCTGGAGTAGGGGTCAGGGCTACGAGCAGTACTTC; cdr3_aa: CAWSRGQGYEQYF
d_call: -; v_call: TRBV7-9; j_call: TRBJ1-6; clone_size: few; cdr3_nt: TGTGCCAGCAGAATGCCAGGGAACAATTCACCCCTCCACTTT; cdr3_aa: CASRMPGNNSPLHF
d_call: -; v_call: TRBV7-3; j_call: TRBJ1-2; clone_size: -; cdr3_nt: TGTGCCAGCAGCCCCGGGGCGGGGGGGAGCTACACCTTC; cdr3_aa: CASSPGAGGSYTF
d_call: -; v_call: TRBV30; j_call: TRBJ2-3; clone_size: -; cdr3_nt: TGTGCCTGGAGTCGGGGAGCAGGCGGGAGCACAGATACGCAGTATTTT; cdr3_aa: CAWSRGAGGSTDTQYF
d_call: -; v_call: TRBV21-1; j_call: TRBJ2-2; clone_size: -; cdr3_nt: TGTGCCAGCCCCTTTAGCGGGGGGGAGAACACCGGGGAGCTGTTTTTT; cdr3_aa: CASPFSGGENTGELFF
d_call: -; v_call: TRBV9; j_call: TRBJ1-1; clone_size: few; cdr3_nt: TGTGCCAGCAGCGTATACCAGGCCACTGAAGCTTTCTTT; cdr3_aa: CASSVYQATEAFF
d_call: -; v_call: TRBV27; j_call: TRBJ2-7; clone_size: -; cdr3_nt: TGTGCCAGCAGTTTCTCACTCCTAAGCTCCTACGAGCAGTACTTC; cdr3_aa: CASSFSLLSSYEQYF
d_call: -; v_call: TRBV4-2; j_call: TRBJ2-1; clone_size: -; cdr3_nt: TGTGCCAGCAGCCTAACGCCGACCCGTGGCGATGAGCAGTTCTTC; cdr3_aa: CASSLTPTRGDEQFF
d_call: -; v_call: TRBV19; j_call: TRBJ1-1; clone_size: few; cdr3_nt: TGTGCCAGTAGATTTCCCGGGCGCACTGAAGCTTTCTTT; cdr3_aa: CASRFPGRTEAFF
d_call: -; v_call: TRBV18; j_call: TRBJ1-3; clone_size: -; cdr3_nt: TGTGCCAGCTCGTTACCTTCAGAAGGAAACACCATATATTTT; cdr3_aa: CASSLPSEGNTIYF
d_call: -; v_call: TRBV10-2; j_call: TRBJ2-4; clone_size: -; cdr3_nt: TGCGCCAGCAGTGAAGGGGGGGCGAAGGACATTCAGTACTTC; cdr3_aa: CASSEGGAKDIQYF
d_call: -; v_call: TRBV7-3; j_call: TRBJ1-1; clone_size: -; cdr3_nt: TGTGCCAGCAGCTCGACGGGGGGGAGCACTGAAGCTTTCTTT; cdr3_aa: CASSSTGGSTEAFF
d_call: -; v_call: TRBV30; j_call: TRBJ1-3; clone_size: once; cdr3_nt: TGTGCCTGGGCGACTGATTTCTCTGGAAACACCATATATTTT; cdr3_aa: CAWATDFSGNTIYF
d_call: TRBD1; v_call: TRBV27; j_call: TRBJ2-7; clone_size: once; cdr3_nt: TGTGCCAGCAGTTTTTTAGGGACAGGGGGCGAGCAGTACTTC; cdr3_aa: CASSFLGTGGEQYF
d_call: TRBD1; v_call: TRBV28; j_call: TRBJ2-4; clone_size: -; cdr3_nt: TGTGCCAGCAGCGTTGAGGCCTCTGGACAGGAAGGGTACTTC; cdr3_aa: CASSVEASGQEGYF
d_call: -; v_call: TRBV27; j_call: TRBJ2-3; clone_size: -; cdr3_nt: TGTGCCATTGGGCAGCCTTATCCAGATACGCAGTATTTT; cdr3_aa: CAIGQPYPDTQYF
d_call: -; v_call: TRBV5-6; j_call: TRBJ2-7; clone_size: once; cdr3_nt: TGTGCCAGCAGCACTGGCGGGCTCAGGGGCCCCCCCTACGAGCAGTACTTC; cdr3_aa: CASSTGGLRGPPYEQYF
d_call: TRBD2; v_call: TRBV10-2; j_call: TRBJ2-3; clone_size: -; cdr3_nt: TGCGCCAGCAGGCCAGTCAGCGGGGGGTCCACAGATACGCAGTATTTT; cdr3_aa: CASRPVSGGSTDTQYF
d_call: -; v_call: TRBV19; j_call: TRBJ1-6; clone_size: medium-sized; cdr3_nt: TGTGCCAGTAGTTCCTACTCCAAAGGGTATAATTCACCCCTCCACTTT; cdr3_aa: CASSSYSKGYNSPLHF
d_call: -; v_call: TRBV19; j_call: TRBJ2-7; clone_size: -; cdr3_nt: TGTGCCAGTAGTCGATACAGGGTATCGGGGGAGCAGTACTTC; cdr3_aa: CASSRYRVSGEQYF
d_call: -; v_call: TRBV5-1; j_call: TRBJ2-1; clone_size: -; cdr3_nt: TGCGCCAGCAGCTTAGGGGGGGCCCCCTACAATGAGCAGTTCTTC; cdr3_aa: CASSLGGAPYNEQFF
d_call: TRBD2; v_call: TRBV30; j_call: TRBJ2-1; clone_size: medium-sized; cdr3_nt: TGTGCCTGGAGTGGAGGTAGCGGGGGGCTAGCCTACAATGAGCAGTTCTTC; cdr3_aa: CAWSGGSGGLAYNEQFF
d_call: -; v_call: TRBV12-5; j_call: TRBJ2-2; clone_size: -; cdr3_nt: TGTGCTAGTGGCCCGGGGGGGACAGGGAACCCCGGGGAGCTGTTTTTT; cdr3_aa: CASGPGGTGNPGELFF
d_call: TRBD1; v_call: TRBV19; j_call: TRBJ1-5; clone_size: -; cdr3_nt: TGTGCCAGTACGGACAGGTTAAATCAGCCCCAGCATTTT; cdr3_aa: CASTDRLNQPQHF
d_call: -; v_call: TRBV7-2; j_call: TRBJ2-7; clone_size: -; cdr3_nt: TGTGCCAGCAGCTTATATGGTCGGACCGACTCCTACGAGCAGTACTTC; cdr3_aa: CASSLYGRTDSYEQYF
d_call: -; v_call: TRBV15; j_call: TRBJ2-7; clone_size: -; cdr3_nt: TGTGCCACCAGCAGAGAAGGAGGGGGGAGGCCCTTTTTTTTC; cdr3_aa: CATSREGGGRPFFF
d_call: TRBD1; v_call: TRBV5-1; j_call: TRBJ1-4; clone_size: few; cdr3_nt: TGCGCCAGCAGCAGGACAGGGGAAAGCGAGAATGAAAAACTGTTTTTT; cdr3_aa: CASSRTGESENEKLFF
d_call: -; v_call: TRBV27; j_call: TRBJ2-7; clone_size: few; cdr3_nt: TGTGCCAGCAGTTATCAGATAAACTCCTACGAGCAGTACTTC; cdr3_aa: CASSYQINSYEQYF
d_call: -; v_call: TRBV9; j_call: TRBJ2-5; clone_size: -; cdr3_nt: TGTGCCAGCAGCGTAGGAGTGGGGGCCCAAGAGACCCAGTACTTC; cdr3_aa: CASSVGVGAQETQYF
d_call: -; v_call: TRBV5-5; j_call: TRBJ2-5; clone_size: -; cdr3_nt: TGTGCCAGCAGCTTGGACCCACAAGAGACCCAGTACTTC; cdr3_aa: CASSLDPQETQYF
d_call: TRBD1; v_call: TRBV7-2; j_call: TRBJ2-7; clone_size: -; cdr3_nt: TGTGCCAGCAGCTTAGCGTTCCGGACAGGGACCTACGAGCAGTACTTC; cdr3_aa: CASSLAFRTGTYEQYF
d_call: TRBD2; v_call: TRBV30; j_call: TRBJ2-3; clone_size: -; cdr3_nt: TGTGCCTGGAGGGGACTAGCGGTCACAGATACGCAGTATTTT; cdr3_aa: CAWRGLAVTDTQYF
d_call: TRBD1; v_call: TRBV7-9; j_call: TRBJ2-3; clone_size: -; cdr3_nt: TGTGCCAGCAGTCCCTCAGGGGGTTCCACAGATACGCAGTATTTT; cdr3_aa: CASSPSGGSTDTQYF
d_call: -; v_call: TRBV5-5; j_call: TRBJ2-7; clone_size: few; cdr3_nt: TGTGCCAGCAGCTTGTTCCCCGCGACCGAGCAGTACTTC; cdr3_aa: CASSLFPATEQYF
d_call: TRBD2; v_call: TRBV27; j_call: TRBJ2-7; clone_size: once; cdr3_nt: TGTGCCAGCAGCTCTGCTAGCGGGGACTCCTACGAGCAGTACTTC; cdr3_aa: CASSSASGDSYEQYF
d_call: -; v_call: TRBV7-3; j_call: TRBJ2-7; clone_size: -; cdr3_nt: TGTGCCAGCAGCTCACAGGGATCTTACGAGCAGTACTTC; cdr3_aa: CASSSQGSYEQYF
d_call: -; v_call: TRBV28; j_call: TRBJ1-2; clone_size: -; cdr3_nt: TGTGCCAGCAGTTTGCAGTTCTATGGCTACACCTTC; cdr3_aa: CASSLQFYGYTF
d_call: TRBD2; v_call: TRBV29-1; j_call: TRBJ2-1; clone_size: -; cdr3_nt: TGCAGCGTTGAACCCAGCTGGGGGGGCTACAATGAGCAGTTCTTC; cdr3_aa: CSVEPSWGGYNEQFF